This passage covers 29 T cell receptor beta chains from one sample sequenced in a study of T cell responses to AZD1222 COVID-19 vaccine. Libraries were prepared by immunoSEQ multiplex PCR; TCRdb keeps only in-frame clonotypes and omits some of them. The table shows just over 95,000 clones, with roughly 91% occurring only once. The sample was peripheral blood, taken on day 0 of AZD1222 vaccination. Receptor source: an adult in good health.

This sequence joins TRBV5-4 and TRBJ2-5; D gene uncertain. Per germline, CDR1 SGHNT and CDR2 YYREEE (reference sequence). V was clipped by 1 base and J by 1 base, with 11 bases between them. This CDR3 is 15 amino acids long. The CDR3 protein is CASSLLGKSQETQYF. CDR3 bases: TGTGCCAGCAGCTTGCTTGGGAAGTCCCAAGAGACCCAGTACTTC.

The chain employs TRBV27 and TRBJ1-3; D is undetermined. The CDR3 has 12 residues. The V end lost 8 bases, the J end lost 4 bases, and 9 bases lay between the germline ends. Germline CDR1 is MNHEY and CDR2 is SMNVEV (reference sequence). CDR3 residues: CASGYRGNTIYF. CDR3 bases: TGTGCCAGCGGATATCGGGGAAACACCATATATTTT.

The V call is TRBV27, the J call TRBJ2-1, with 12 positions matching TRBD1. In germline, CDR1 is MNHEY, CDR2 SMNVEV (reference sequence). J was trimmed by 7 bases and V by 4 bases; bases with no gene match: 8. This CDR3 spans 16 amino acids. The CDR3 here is CASSYYGTGGPNEQFF. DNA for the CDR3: TGTGCCAGCAGTTACTACGGGACAGGGGGCCCTAATGAGCAGTTCTTC.

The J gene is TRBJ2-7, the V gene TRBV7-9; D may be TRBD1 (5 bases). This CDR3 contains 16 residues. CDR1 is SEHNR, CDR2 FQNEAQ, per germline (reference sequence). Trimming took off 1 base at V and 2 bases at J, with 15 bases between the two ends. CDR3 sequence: CASSLEAGRTPYEQYF. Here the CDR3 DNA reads TGTGCCAGCAGCTTAGAGGCAGGGCGTACACCCTACGAGCAGTACTTC.

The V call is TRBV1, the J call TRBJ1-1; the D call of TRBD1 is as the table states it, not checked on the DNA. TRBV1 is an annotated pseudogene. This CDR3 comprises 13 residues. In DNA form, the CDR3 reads TGCACCAGCAGCTCGACAGGGGCTAGTGAAGCTTTCTTT. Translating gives CTSSSTGASEAFF.

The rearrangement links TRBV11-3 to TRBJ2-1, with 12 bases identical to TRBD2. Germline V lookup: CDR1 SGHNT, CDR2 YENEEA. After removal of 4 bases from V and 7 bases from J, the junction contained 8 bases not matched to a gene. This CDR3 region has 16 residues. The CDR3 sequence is CASSCMLAGGPNEQFF. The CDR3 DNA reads TGTGCCAGCAGCTGTATGCTAGCGGGGGGGCCTAATGAGCAGTTCTTC.

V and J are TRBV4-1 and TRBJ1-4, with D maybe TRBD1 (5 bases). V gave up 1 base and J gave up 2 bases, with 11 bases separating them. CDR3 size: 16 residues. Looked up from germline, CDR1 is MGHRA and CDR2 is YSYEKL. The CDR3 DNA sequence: TGCGCCAGCAGCCAAGCCTTCAGGGTGACTAATGAAAAACTGTTTTTT. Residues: CASSQAFRVTNEKLFF.

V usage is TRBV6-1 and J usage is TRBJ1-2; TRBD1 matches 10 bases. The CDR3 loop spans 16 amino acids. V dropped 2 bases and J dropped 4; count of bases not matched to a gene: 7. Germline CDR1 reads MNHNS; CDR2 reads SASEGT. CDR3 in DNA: TGTGCCAGCAGTGAAACCGGGACAGGGGCCCCCTATGGCTACACCTTC. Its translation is CASSETGTGAPYGYTF.

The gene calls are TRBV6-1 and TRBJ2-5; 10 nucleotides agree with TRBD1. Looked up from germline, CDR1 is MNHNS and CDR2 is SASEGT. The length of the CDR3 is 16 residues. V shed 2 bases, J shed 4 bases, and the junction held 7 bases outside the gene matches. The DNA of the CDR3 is TGTGCCAGCAGTGAACTCTACCGGGACAGGGGAGAGACCCAGTACTTC. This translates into CASSELYRDRGETQYF.

The CDR3 here is CASSLERGSYNEQFF. Written as DNA, the CDR3 is TGCGCCAGCAGCCTAGAGCGGGGGTCCTACAATGAGCAGTTCTTC. The chain has TRBV5-1 and TRBJ2-1; 8 bases align to TRBD2. V trimming: 4 bases; J trimming: 1 base; junction bases outside the gene matches: 4. The CDR3 contains 15 residues. Germline values: CDR1 SGHRS, CDR2 YFSETQ.

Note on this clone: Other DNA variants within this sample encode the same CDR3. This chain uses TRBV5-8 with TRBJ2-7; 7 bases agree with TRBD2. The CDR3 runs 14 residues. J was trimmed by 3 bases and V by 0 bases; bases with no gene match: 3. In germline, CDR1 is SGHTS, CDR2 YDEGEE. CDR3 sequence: CASSLAPGGYEQYF. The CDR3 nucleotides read TGTGCCAGCAGCTTGGCCCCGGGAGGCTACGAGCAGTACTTC.

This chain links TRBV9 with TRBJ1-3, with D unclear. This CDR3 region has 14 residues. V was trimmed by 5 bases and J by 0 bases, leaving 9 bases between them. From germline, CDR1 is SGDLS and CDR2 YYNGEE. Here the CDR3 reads CASSLQLSGNTIYF. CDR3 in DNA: TGTGCCAGCAGTCTTCAGCTCTCTGGAAACACCATATATTTT.

The CDR3 DNA is TGTGCCAGCCTACGAAGCTCTGGAAACACCATATATTTT. Translating gives CASLRSSGNTIYF. The V and J genes are TRBV12-3 or TRBV12-4 and TRBJ1-3; no clear D. The V end was cut by 8 bases, the J end by 0 bases, with 8 bases between. The CDR3 totals 13 residues.

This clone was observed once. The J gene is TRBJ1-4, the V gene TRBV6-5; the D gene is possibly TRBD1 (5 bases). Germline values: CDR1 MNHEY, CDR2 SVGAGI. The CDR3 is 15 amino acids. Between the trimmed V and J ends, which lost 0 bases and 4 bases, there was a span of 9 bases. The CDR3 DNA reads TGTGCCAGCAGTTACTCAGGGGTTGGTAATGAAAAACTGTTTTTT. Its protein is CASSYSGVGNEKLFF.

The CDR3 sequence is CASSPRGRDTQYF. In DNA, the CDR3 is TGTGCCAGCAGCCCTAGGGGGAGAGATACGCAGTATTTT. This chain links TRBV11-3 with TRBJ2-3; a weak D match, TRBD1 (6 bases). The V gene lost 5 bases and the J gene lost 5 bases, with 11 bases spanning the gap. Germline values: CDR1 SGHNT, CDR2 YENEEA. The CDR3 consists of 13 residues. The full variable domain, in which reference TRBV11-3 and TRBJ2-3 provide the parts outside the CDR3, is EAGVVQSPRYKIIEKKQPVAFWCNPISGHNTLYWYLQNLGQGPELLIRYENEEAVDDSQLPKDRFSAERLKGVDSTLKIQPAELGDSAVYLCASSPRGRDTQYFGPGTRLTVL.

Here the CDR3 DNA reads TGTGCCAGCAGTTTGCTGGCGGGCTACGAGCAGTACTTC. Amino acid sequence: CASSLLAGYEQYF. The chain combines TRBV12-3 or TRBV12-4 with TRBJ2-7; D is perhaps TRBD2 (5 bases). The CDR3 spans 13 residues. Trimming removed 3 bases from V and 3 bases from J, with 9 bases in between.

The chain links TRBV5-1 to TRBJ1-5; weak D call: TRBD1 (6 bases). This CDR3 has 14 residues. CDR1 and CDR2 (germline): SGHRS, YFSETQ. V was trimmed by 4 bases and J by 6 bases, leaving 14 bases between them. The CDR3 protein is CASSTQGGGQPQHF. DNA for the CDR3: TGCGCCAGCAGCACCCAAGGGGGAGGTCAGCCCCAGCATTTT.

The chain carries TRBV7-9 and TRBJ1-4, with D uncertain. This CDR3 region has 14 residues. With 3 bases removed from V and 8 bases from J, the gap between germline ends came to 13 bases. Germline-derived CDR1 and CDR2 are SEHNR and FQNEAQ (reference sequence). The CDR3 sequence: CASSLPGEGEKLFF. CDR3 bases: TGTGCCAGCAGCTTGCCCGGGGAGGGAGAAAAACTGTTTTTT.

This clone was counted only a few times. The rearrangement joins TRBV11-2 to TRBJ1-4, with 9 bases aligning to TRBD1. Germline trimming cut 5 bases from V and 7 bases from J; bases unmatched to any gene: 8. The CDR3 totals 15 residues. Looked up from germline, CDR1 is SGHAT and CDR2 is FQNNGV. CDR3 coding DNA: TGTGCCAGCAGCCGTGACGGACAGGGGAGTGAAAAACTGTTTTTT. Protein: CASSRDGQGSEKLFF.

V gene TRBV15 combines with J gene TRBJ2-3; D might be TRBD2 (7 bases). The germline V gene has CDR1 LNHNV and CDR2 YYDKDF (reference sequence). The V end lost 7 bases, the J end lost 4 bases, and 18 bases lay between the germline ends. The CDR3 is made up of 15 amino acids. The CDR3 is CATTAERGGSDTQYF. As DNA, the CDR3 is TGTGCCACCACCGCCGAAAGGGGGGGCTCAGATACGCAGTATTTT. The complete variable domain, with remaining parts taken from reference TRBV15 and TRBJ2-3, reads DAMVIQNPRYQVTQFGKPVTLSCSQTLNHNVMYWYQQKSSQAPKLLFHYYDKDFNNEADTPDNFQSRRPNTSFCFLDIRSPGLGDTAMYLCATTAERGGSDTQYFGPGTRLTVL.

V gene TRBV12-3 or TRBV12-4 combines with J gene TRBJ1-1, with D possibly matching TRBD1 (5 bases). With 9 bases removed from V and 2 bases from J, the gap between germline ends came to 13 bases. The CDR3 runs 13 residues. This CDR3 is CASNRGENTEAFF. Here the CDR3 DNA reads TGTGCCAGTAACCGGGGGGAAAACACTGAAGCTTTCTTT.

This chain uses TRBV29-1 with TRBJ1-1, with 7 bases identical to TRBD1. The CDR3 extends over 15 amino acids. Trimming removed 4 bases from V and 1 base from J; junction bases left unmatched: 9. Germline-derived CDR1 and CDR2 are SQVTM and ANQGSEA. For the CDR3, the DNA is TGCAGCGTTGCGGCTCCGGGACAGTCGAACACTGAAGCTTTCTTT. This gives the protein CSVAAPGQSNTEAFF. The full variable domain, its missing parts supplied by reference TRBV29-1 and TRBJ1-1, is SAVISQKPSRDICQRGTSLTIQCQVDSQVTMMFWYRQQPGQSLTLIATANQGSEATYESGFVIDKFPISRPNLTFSTLTVSNMSPEDSSIYLCSVAAPGQSNTEAFFGQGTRLTVV.

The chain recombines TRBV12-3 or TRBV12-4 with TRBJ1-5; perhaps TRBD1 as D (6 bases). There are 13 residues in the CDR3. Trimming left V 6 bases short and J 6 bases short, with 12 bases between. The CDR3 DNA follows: TGTGCCAGCAGCGGACAGCCCGCTCAGCCCCAGCATTTT. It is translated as CASSGQPAQPQHF.

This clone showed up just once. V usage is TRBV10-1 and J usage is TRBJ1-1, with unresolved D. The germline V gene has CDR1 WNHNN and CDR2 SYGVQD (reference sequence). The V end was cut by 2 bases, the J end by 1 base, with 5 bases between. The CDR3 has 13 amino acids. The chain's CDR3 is CASSEMRNTEAFF. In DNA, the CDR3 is TGCGCCAGCAGTGAGATGAGGAACACTGAAGCTTTCTTT.

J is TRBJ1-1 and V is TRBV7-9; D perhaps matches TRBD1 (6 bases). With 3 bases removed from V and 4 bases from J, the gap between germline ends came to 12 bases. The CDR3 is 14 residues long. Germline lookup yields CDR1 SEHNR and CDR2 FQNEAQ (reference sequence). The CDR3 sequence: CASSFGDNPTEAFF. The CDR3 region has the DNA TGTGCCAGCAGCTTTGGGGACAACCCCACTGAAGCTTTCTTT.

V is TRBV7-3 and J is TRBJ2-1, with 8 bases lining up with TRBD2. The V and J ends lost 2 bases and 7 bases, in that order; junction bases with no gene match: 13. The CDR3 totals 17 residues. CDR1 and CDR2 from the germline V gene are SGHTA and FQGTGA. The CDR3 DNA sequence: TGTGCCAGCAGCTTACCCCTTGACGCGGGGGGTGGTAATGAGCAGTTCTTC. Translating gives CASSLPLDAGGGNEQFF.

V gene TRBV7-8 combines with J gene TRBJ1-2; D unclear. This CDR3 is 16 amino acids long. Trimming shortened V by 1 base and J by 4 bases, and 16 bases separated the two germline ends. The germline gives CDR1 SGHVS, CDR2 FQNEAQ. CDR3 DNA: TGTGCCAGCAGCTTAGGCGGCAGAGGGTCCCTCTATGGCTACACCTTC. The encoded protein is CASSLGGRGSLYGYTF.

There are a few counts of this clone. In DNA form, the CDR3 reads TGTGCCAGCAGTTTCCGGGACAGGGGTCAGCCCCAGCATTTT. Translating it yields CASSFRDRGQPQHF. The gene calls are TRBV6-5 and TRBJ1-5; 10 positions agree with TRBD1. Losses at the gene ends were 4 bases for V and 6 bases for J; bases not matched to a gene: 3. In germline, CDR1 is MNHEY, CDR2 SVGAGI. This CDR3 has 14 residues.

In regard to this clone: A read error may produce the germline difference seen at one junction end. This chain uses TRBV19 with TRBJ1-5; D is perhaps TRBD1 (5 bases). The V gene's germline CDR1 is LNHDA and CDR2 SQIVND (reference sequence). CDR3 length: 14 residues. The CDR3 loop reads CASSLEQGFQPQHF. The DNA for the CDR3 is TGTGCCAGTAGTTTAGAGCAGGGATTTCAGCCCCAGCATTTT.